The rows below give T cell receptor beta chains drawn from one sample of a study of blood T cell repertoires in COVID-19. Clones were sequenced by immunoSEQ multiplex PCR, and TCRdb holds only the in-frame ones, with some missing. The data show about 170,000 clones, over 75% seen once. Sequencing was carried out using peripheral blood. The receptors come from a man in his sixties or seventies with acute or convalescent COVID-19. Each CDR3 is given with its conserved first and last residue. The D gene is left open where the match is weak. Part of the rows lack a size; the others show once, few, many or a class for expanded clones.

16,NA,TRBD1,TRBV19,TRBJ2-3,CASSMRDRVSTDTQYF,TGTGCCAGTAGTATGCGGGACAGGGTGAGCACAGATACGCAGTATTTT
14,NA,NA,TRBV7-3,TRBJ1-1,CASSLTGNSPEAFF,TGTGCCAGCAGCTTGACAGGAAATTCCCCTGAAGCTTTCTTT
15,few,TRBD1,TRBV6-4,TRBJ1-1,CASSPFGQGNTEAFF,TGTGCCAGCAGTCCTTTTGGACAGGGGAACACTGAAGCTTTCTTT
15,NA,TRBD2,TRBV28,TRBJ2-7,CASSLRTSESYEQYF,TGTGCCAGCAGTCTTCGGACTAGCGAGTCCTACGAGCAGTACTTC
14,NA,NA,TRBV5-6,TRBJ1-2,CASSLPGWRDGYTF,TGTGCCAGCAGCCTCCCTGGATGGAGGGATGGCTACACCTTC
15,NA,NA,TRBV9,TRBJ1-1,CASSVGTPGNTEAFF,TGTGCCAGCAGCGTAGGAACCCCCGGGAACACTGAAGCTTTCTTT
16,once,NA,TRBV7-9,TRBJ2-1,CASSLYQGGLYNEQFF,TGTGCCAGCAGTCTATATCAGGGTGGGTTATACAATGAGCAGTTCTTC
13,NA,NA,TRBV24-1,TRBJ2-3,CATSDKNTDTQYF,TGTGCCACCAGTGACAAAAACACAGATACGCAGTATTTT
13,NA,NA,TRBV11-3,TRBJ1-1,CASSTRLNTEAFF,TGTGCCAGCAGCACCAGATTGAACACTGAAGCTTTCTTT
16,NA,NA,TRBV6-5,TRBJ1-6,CASSYGPPGANSPLHF,TGTGCCAGCAGTTACGGGCCGCCAGGGGCCAATTCACCCCTCCACTTT
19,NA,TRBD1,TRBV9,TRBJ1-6,CASSGTTGLVSSYNSPLHF,TGTGCCAGCAGCGGAACGACAGGGCTCGTTAGCTCCTATAATTCACCCCTCCACTTT
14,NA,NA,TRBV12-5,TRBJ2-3,CASARGLESDTQYF,TGTGCTAGTGCCCGAGGACTGGAGTCAGATACGCAGTATTTT
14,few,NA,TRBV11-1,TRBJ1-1,CASSLGGSNPAAFF,TGTGCCAGCAGTCTCGGAGGTAGTAATCCTGCCGCTTTCTTT
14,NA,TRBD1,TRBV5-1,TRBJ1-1,CASSFEGAYTEAFF,TGCGCCAGCAGCTTCGAGGGGGCGTACACTGAAGCTTTCTTT
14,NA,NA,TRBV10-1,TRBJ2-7,CASSEPGESYEQYF,TGCGCCAGCAGTGAGCCGGGGGAAAGCTACGAGCAGTACTTC
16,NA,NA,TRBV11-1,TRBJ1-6,CASSFHRQGLNSPLHF,TGTGCCAGCAGCTTTCATCGGCAGGGATTAAATTCACCCCTCCACTTT
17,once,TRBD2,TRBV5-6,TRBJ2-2,CASSVGLGALNTGELFF,TGTGCCAGCAGCGTGGGACTAGGGGCTCTGAACACCGGGGAGCTGTTTTTT
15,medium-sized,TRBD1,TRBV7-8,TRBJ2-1,CASSYIQGARDEQFF,TGTGCCAGCAGCTATATTCAGGGGGCGCGGGATGAGCAGTTCTTC
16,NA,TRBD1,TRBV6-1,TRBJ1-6,CASSEFLGQGHSPLHF,TGTGCCAGCAGTGAATTCTTGGGACAGGGGCACTCACCCCTCCACTTT
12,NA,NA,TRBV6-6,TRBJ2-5,CASSSGTETQYF,TGTGCCAGCAGTTCCGGTACAGAGACCCAGTACTTC